Presented here are 9 T cell receptor beta chains from one specimen sequenced in a study of T cells in Graves' hyperthyroidism and ophthalmopathy. RNA transcripts served as the template for amplifying TCR beta CDR3 regions. Initially, a first-round RT-PCR of the TCR CDR3 employed the HTBI primer set. One entry per CDR3 protein, called by TCRdb with MiXCR from the multiplex PCR reads. The sample contains around 290,000 distinct CDR3 sequences, about 18% of which appear only once. Source material: blood. These receptors were taken from a woman aged 55-75 years with Graves' ophthalmopathy.

This clonotype has just a few counts. This clone may be a read error of a much larger clone one base away. This chain connects TRBV2 to TRBJ2-3; 15 nucleotides agree with TRBD2. This CDR3 region has 15 residues. With 5 bases clipped from V and 9 bases from J, the junction kept 6 bases outside the gene matches. The germline CDR1 and CDR2 sequences are SNHLY and FYNNEI. The CDR3 reads CASSSGLAGGDTQYF. As DNA, the CDR3 is TGTGCCAGCAGTTCAGGACTAGCGGGGGGGGACACGCAGTATTTT.

This clonotype was detected many times. V and J are TRBV6-2 or TRBV6-3 and TRBJ1-1, with D perhaps matching TRBD1 (5 bases). The germline gives CDR1 MNHEY, CDR2 SVGEGT. The CDR3 extends over 12 amino acids. V was pared by 4 bases and J by 5 bases, with 8 bases between. The DNA for the CDR3 is TGTGCCAGCAGTTCGGGGGAGACTGAAGCTTTCTTT. Amino acids: CASSSGETEAFF.

This clonotype was seen at least ten times. V and J are TRBV5-1 and TRBJ1-5; D gene unclear. The CDR3 extends over 14 amino acids. V lost 0 bases to trimming and J lost 2 bases, with 6 bases between them. Germline V gives CDR1 SGHRS, CDR2 YFSETQ. CDR3 residues: CASSLGEGNQPQHF. In DNA form, the CDR3 reads TGCGCCAGCAGCTTGGGGGAGGGCAATCAGCCCCAGCATTTT.

This clonotype was seen repeatedly, ten times or more. V and J are TRBV20-1 and TRBJ2-1, with 8 bases fitting TRBD1. CDR3 length: 16 amino acids. Losses at the gene ends were 0 bases for V and 7 bases for J; bases not matched to a gene: 11. Germline lookup yields CDR1 DFQATT and CDR2 SNEGSKA (reference sequence). The CDR3 sequence is CSARDPAGGVWNEQFF. In nucleotides, the CDR3 is TGCAGTGCTAGAGATCCCGCAGGGGGCGTTTGGAATGAGCAGTTCTTC.

This clonotype was counted at least ten times. The genes are TRBV7-2 and TRBJ1-2, with a tentative D call TRBD1 (5 bases). The CDR3 has 15 amino acids. Per germline, CDR1 SGHTA and CDR2 FQGNSA. The V end lost 0 bases, the J end lost 8 bases, and 16 bases lay between the germline ends. The CDR3 region has the DNA TGTGCCAGCAGCTTAGCGGGTAGGGGCGGCGCGGGCTACACCTTC. It yields the protein CASSLAGRGGAGYTF.

Ten or more counts support this clonotype. The rearrangement uses TRBV7-6 and TRBJ2-1, with D perhaps TRBD1 or TRBD2 (5 bases each). Germline V gene sequence: CDR1 SGHVS, CDR2 FNYEAQ. CDR3 length: 15 amino acids. Trimming removed 8 bases at V and 5 bases at J, with 19 bases between. DNA of the CDR3: TGTGCCAGCGGGGTAGCGAGGGGCCTAAACAATGAGCAGTTCTTC. Its protein is CASGVARGLNNEQFF.

This clonotype was observed at least ten times. The V gene is TRBV28, the J gene TRBJ2-7; D may be TRBD1 (6 bases). This CDR3 has 18 residues. Between the trimmed V and J ends, which lost 3 bases and 0 bases, there was a span of 21 bases. Germline assignment: CDR1 MDHEN and CDR2 SYDVKM. The CDR3 region is CASSFFGLSRGNSYEQYF. The CDR3 region has the DNA TGTGCCAGCAGTTTTTTCGGGCTTAGCAGGGGAAACTCCTACGAGCAGTACTTC.

This clonotype was counted ten times or more. One end of the junction varies from germline; a read error may be responsible. V and J are TRBV7-9 and TRBJ2-3; TRBD2 matches 8 bases. The CDR3 consists of 15 residues. Germline CDR1 and CDR2: SEHNR and FQNEAQ (reference sequence). CDR3 bases: TGTGCCAGCAGCCCAGATTGGACTAGCAAAGATACGCAGTATTTT. Amino acids: CASSPDWTSKDTQYF.

The chain uses TRBV20-1 and TRBJ2-5; 16 nucleotides align to TRBD2. J gave up 5 bases and V 5 bases, and 2 bases lay outside the gene matches. This CDR3 comprises 14 residues. CDR1 and CDR2 (germline): DFQATT, SNEGSKA (reference sequence). CDR3 nucleotide sequence: TGCAGTGCTGGGGGACTAGCGGGAGGGGAGACCCAGTACTTC. Its translation is CSAGGLAGGETQYF.